A selection of T cell receptor beta chains follows, all from one sample in a study of identical twins. Using its own MiXCR run on the 5' RACE reads, TCRdb lists one record per CDR3 protein. The data show fewer than 450,000 distinct CDR3 sequences, approximately 10% seen once. The specimen was naive T cells sorted from blood. The receptor set was obtained from a woman aged 45-65 years in good health. Both conserved end residues are part of each CDR3. A D gene is named only where the DNA matches it firmly. For some rows the clone size is stated as once, few or many, or as a class when expanded; others skip it.

j_call,v_call,clone_size,d_call,cdr3_nt,cdr3_aa
TRBJ2-6,TRBV18,.,TRBD1,TGTGCCAGCTCACCGGACAGGGGAAAGAGTTCTGGGGCCAACGTCCTGACTTTC,CASSPDRGKSSGANVLTF
TRBJ2-3,TRBV29-1,few,TRBD2,TGCAGCGTTCTGGGACTAGCGGGAGGCTCGACAGATACGCAGTATTTT,CSVLGLAGGSTDTQYF
TRBJ2-5,TRBV20-1,.,TRBD2,TGCAGTGCTAGTTTACTAGCGGGAATCGGAGAGACCCAGTACTTC,CSASLLAGIGETQYF
TRBJ2-5,TRBV5-1,many,TRBD1,TGCGCCAGCAGCTTACGGACAGGGGGCCGCGAGACCCAGTACTTC,CASSLRTGGRETQYF
TRBJ2-1,TRBV12-3/TRBV12-4,few,TRBD2,TGTGCCAGCAGCCCGAGACTAGCGGGAGTTCTGCATGAGCAGTTCTTC,CASSPRLAGVLHEQFF
TRBJ2-5,TRBV12-3/TRBV12-4,.,TRBD2,TGTGCCAGCAGTCTGCCAGCTAGCGGGAGGGCCGGGGAGACCCAGTACTTC,CASSLPASGRAGETQYF
TRBJ2-3,TRBV12-3/TRBV12-4,once,.,TGTGCCACCACCGGGACTCGAAGGACAGATACGCAGTATTTT,CATTGTRRTDTQYF
TRBJ2-2,TRBV12-3/TRBV12-4,.,TRBD1,TGTGCCAGCAGTTTGATGGGGCCAGGGGGCTCCGGGGAGCTGTTTTTT,CASSLMGPGGSGELFF
TRBJ2-1,TRBV5-1,.,TRBD1,TGCGCCAGCAGCGGGACAGGGGGCCATGAGCAGTTCTTC,CASSGTGGHEQFF
TRBJ2-1,TRBV3-1,few,TRBD2,TGTGCCAGCAGCCACGCTAGCGGGAGATATGAGCAGTTCTTC,CASSHASGRYEQFF
TRBJ2-1,TRBV24-1,.,.,TGTGCCACCAGTGAGAACGCAGGATACAATGAGCAGTTCTTC,CATSENAGYNEQFF
TRBJ2-7,TRBV15,few,.,TGTGCCACCAGCAAATCAGAGCGGTACGAGCAGTACTTC,CATSKSERYEQYF
TRBJ2-3,TRBV7-9,many,TRBD2,TGTGCCAGCAGACGGGCGGGAGGCCGCACAGATACGCAGTATTTT,CASRRAGGRTDTQYF
TRBJ2-2,TRBV28,many,.,TGTGCCAGCAGTTTAGACGGGACGGGCGGGGAGCTGTTTTTT,CASSLDGTGGELFF
TRBJ2-1,TRBV10-2,.,TRBD2,TGCGCCAGCTTTGGGACTAGCGGGAGCGGGAATGAGCAGTTCTTC,CASFGTSGSGNEQFF
TRBJ2-1,TRBV4-1,.,TRBD2,TGCGCCAGCAGCCAAAAGAATAGCGGCGGGAGCTTTCAGAATGAGCAGTTCTTC,CASSQKNSGGSFQNEQFF
TRBJ2-1,TRBV29-1,few,.,TGCAGCGTTGTTGGTTACAATGAGCAGTTCTTC,CSVVGYNEQFF
TRBJ1-1,TRBV19,.,.,TGTGCCAGTAGAGGGAACAGGGAGGAAGCTTTCTTT,CASRGNREEAFF
TRBJ1-5,TRBV12-3/TRBV12-4,many,.,TGTGCCAGCAGTCACCGGAGAGGCGCAACCCGGACCCAGCCCCAGCATTTT,CASSHRRGATRTQPQHF
TRBJ2-1,TRBV7-3,.,.,TGTGCCAGCAGCTTAGTCCGGACAGCCACCTACAATGAGCAGTTCTTC,CASSLVRTATYNEQFF
TRBJ2-3,TRBV7-2,many,TRBD2,TGTGCCAGCAGCTTACAAGCGGGGATCACAGATACGCAGTATTTT,CASSLQAGITDTQYF
TRBJ2-1,TRBV5-8,.,TRBD2,TGTGCCAGCAGCACAGGACTAGACGGCAATGAGCCGTTCTTC,CASSTGLDGNEPFF
TRBJ2-1,TRBV20-1,many,TRBD2,TGCAGTGCGCCCACTAGCGGGTACCCCAATGAGCAGTTCTTC,CSAPTSGYPNEQFF
TRBJ2-6,TRBV3-1,few,.,TGTGCCAGCACCACGGGCTCTGGGGCCAACGTCCTGACTTTC,CASTTGSGANVLTF
TRBJ1-2,TRBV28,.,.,TGTGCCAGCAGCCCACGGTATGGCTACACCTTC,CASSPRYGYTF
TRBJ2-7,TRBV30,few,.,TGTGCCTGGAGTGTACGGAGTCAATTCTCCTACGAGCAGTACTTC,CAWSVRSQFSYEQYF
TRBJ1-6,TRBV6-5,.,TRBD1,TGTGCCAGCAGAGGGACAGGGGCTTTAAATTCACCCCTCCACTTT,CASRGTGALNSPLHF
TRBJ1-3,TRBV21-1,few,.,TGTGCCAGCAGCCGGGTGGGGTCCGGACAAACGCAAGGGGTAATTCCTGGAAACACCATATATTTT,CASSRVGSGQTQGVIPGNTIYF
TRBJ2-3,TRBV6-2/TRBV6-3,few,.,TGTGCCAGCAGTTACTCGGGGTTCACAGATACGCAGTATTTT,CASSYSGFTDTQYF
TRBJ2-3,TRBV2,few,TRBD2,TGTGCCAGCAGTGAAGAGGGGAGGGCCTCAGATACGCAGTATTTT,CASSEEGRASDTQYF
TRBJ2-2,TRBV12-3/TRBV12-4,few,TRBD2,TGTGCCAGCAGTTCCAGCGGGGGACCAAAGAACACCGGGGAGCTGTTTTTT,CASSSSGGPKNTGELFF
TRBJ2-7,TRBV20-1,.,.,TGCAGTGCTAGACAAATCCGGACAGCCGGGAGCTACGAGCAGTACTTC,CSARQIRTAGSYEQYF
TRBJ2-1,TRBV11-1,.,.,TGTGCCAGCAGCTTAGAGGTGGGGGGTTTAGATGAGCAGTTCTTC,CASSLEVGGLDEQFF
TRBJ2-1,TRBV4-1,.,.,TGCGCCAGCAGCCAAGTGTCCCCCGGAGAGCAGTTCTTC,CASSQVSPGEQFF
TRBJ2-1,TRBV3-1,.,.,TGTGCCAGCAGCCAAGATCCTCCGAGCGGCTTAAACAATGAGCAGTTCTTC,CASSQDPPSGLNNEQFF
TRBJ2-2,TRBV7-9,few,.,TGTGCCAGCAGCTTTTCGGTTGGGTCCGCCGGGGAGCTGTTTTTT,CASSFSVGSAGELFF
TRBJ2-7,TRBV27,many,TRBD2,TGTGCCGGGATCCCGAGCGGGAGTTCCCTCTACGAGCAGTACTTC,CAGIPSGSSLYEQYF
TRBJ1-1,TRBV6-4,many,.,TGTGCCAGCAGTGAGAGTAGGTGGGCCGCTGAAGCTTTCTTT,CASSESRWAAEAFF
TRBJ2-2,TRBV25-1,.,.,TGTGCCAGCAGTGAATTACTGGGTCCGAACACCGGGGAGCTGTTTTTT,CASSELLGPNTGELFF
TRBJ1-1,TRBV12-3/TRBV12-4,.,.,TGTGCCAGCAGTTTGGGGGTGGTGAACACTGAAGCTTTCTTT,CASSLGVVNTEAFF
TRBJ2-2,TRBV18,.,.,TGTGCCAGCCCGAGGGATACGAACACCGGGGAGCTGTTTTTT,CASPRDTNTGELFF
TRBJ2-1,TRBV12-5,few,.,TGTGCTAGTGGGGGCATTTATGAGCAGTTCTTC,CASGGIYEQFF
TRBJ2-1,TRBV10-3,few,.,TGTGCCATCAGTGAGCTCCATGATGAGCAGTTCTTC,CAISELHDEQFF
TRBJ2-5,TRBV7-9,few,.,TGTGCCAGCGGCTCATCTCGCGGGATTACTTCCCAGTACTTC,CASGSSRGITSQYF
TRBJ2-7,TRBV20-1,many,.,TGCAGTGCTAGAGATGGGCGGAGTGACTACGAGCAGTACTTC,CSARDGRSDYEQYF
TRBJ2-1,TRBV29-1,many,.,TGCAGCGTCGCCCCTATAGGGACTGAGCAGTTCTTC,CSVAPIGTEQFF
TRBJ2-2,TRBV4-1,.,.,TGCGCCAGCAGCCCAAGGGCCCCCGGGGAGCTGTTTTTT,CASSPRAPGELFF
TRBJ1-5,TRBV3-1,few,.,TGTGCCAGCAGCCAAGAGGAGACCCGGGTCTTGTATAGCAATCAGCCCCAGCATTTT,CASSQEETRVLYSNQPQHF
TRBJ2-1,TRBV14,many,TRBD2,TGTGCCAGCAGCCAAGATCAGTGGACTAGCGGGACGCCGGATGAGCAGTTCTTC,CASSQDQWTSGTPDEQFF